This TCR beta chain appears in the sequencing data of a study of T cell changes during pregnancy in multiple sclerosis. The data were produced by immunoSEQ multiplex PCR, yet TCRdb's version contains in-frame clones alone and is incomplete. Among some 80,000 clones listed, 91% were seen once. This sequence originates from a female donor with multiple sclerosis, enrolled in a pregnancy study. The sample consisted of peripheral blood, taken in the first trimester of pregnancy.

The CDR3 reads CASSLERQSTDTQYF. CDR3 coding DNA: TGTGCCAGCAGCTTGGAACGCCAGAGCACAGATACGCAGTATTTT. The V gene is TRBV5-4, the J gene TRBJ2-3, with unresolved D. Germline loops: CDR1 SGHNT, CDR2 YYREEE (reference sequence). The CDR3 length is 15 residues. V was cut by 0 bases and J by 0 bases, with 8 bases left in between.